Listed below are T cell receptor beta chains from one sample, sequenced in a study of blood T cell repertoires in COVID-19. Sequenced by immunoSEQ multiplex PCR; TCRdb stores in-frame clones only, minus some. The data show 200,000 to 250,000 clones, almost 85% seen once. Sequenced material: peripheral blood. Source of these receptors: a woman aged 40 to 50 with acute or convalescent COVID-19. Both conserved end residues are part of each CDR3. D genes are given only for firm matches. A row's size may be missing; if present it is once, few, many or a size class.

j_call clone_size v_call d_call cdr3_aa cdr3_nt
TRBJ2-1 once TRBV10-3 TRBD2 CAIRGPAGDEQFF TGTGCCATCAGGGGACCGGCGGGGGATGAGCAGTTCTTC
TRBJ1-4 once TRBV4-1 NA CASSRGSTNEKLFF TGCGCCAGCAGCAGGGGGTCAACTAATGAAAAACTGTTTTTT
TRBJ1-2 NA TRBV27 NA CASSFGTGYGYTF TGTGCCAGCAGTTTTGGTACGGGCTATGGCTACACCTTC
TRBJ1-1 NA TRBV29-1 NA CSVEGVMNTEAFF TGCAGCGTTGAAGGAGTAATGAACACTGAAGCTTTCTTT
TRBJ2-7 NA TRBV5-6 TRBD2 CASSYIGGNEQYF TGTGCCAGCAGCTACATCGGGGGGAACGAGCAGTACTTC
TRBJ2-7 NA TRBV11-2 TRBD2 CASSLDSGGAYEQYF TGTGCCAGCAGCTTAGATAGCGGGGGGGCTTACGAGCAGTACTTC
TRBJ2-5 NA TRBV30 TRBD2 CAWSVETSGSPQETQYF TGTGCCTGGAGTGTTGAGACTAGCGGTTCTCCCCAAGAGACCCAGTACTTC
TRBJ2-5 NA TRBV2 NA CASSTQGLETQYF TGTGCCAGCAGCACCCAGGGTTTAGAGACCCAGTACTTC
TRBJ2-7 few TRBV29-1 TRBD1 CSVEDRDRGSEQYF TGCAGCGTTGAAGATCGGGACAGGGGAAGCGAGCAGTACTTC
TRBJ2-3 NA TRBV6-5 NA CASSYKSSREATQYF TGTGCCAGCAGTTACAAGAGTAGCCGAGAGGCTACGCAGTATTTT
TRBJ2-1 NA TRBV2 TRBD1 CASSLDRVSYNEQFF TGTGCCAGCAGTTTGGACAGGGTCTCCTACAATGAGCAGTTCTTC
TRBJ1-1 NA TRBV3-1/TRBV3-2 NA CASSQDRRGENTEAFF TGTGCCAGCAGCCAAGATAGGCGGGGGGAGAACACTGAAGCTTTCTTT
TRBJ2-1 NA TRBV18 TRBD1 CASSGFNGQGGNEQFF TGTGCCAGCTCCGGATTCAACGGACAGGGTGGTAATGAGCAGTTCTTC
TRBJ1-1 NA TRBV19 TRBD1 CASSNRDRGLKAFF TGTGCCAGTAGTAACCGAGACAGGGGGCTAAAAGCTTTCTTT
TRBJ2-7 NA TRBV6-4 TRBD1 CARRYRGPLSEQYF TGTGCCAGACGCTACAGGGGGCCCCTGTCCGAGCAGTACTTC
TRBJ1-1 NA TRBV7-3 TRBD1 CASSLRTGAEAFF TGTGCCAGCAGCCTGCGGACAGGGGCTGAAGCTTTCTTT
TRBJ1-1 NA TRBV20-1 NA CSASRGLNTEAFF TGCAGTGCTAGTCGCGGCTTGAACACTGAAGCTTTCTTT
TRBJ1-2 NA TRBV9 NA CASSVQGSGYTF TGTGCCAGCAGCGTACAGGGGTCTGGCTACACCTTC
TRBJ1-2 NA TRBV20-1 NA CSARSGYGYTF TGCAGTGCTCGTTCGGGTTATGGCTACACCTTC
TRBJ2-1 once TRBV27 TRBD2 CASRTGTSTNEQFF TGTGCCAGCAGAACCGGGACTAGTACCAATGAGCAGTTCTTC
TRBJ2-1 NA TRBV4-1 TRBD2 CASSRLAGGYNEQFF TGCGCCAGCAGCCGGCTAGCGGGGGGCTACAATGAGCAGTTCTTC
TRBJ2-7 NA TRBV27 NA CASSRTASYEQYF TGTGCCAGCAGTAGGACAGCTAGCTACGAGCAGTACTTC
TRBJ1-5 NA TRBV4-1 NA CASSQAVQRGQPQHF TGCGCCAGCAGCCAAGCCGTGCAAAGGGGTCAGCCCCAGCATTTT
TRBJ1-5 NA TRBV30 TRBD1 CAWSRDRVGAGNQPQHF TGTGCCTGGAGTAGGGACAGGGTGGGAGCAGGCAATCAGCCCCAGCATTTT
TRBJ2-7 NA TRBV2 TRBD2 CASRERERRSEQYF TGTGCCAGCAGGGAGCGGGAGAGGAGGTCCGAGCAGTACTTC
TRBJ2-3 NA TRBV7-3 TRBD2 CASSPQAIAGGDTQYF TGTGCCAGCAGCCCTCAAGCTATAGCGGGGGGAGATACGCAGTATTTT
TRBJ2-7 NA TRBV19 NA CASSIEDRFSYEQYF TGTGCCAGTAGTATAGAAGACAGGTTCTCCTACGAGCAGTACTTC
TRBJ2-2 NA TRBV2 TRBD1 CASSQGVNTGELFF TGTGCCAGCAGTCAGGGGGTGAACACCGGGGAGCTGTTTTTT
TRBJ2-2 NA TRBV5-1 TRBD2 CASRFPGLAYGGELFF TGCGCCAGCAGATTTCCGGGACTAGCGTACGGCGGGGAGCTGTTTTTT
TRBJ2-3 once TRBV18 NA CASSPRVGTDTQYF TGTGCCAGCTCACCAAGAGTGGGCACAGATACGCAGTATTTT
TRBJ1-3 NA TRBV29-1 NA CSVLHSRLSGNTIYF TGCAGCGTTCTCCACAGCCGCCTCTCTGGAAACACCATATATTTT
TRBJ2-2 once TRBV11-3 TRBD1 CASSSKRGQGAIPNTGELFF TGTGCCAGCAGCTCTAAGAGGGGACAGGGGGCGATTCCCAACACCGGGGAGCTGTTTTTT
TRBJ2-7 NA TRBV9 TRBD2 CASSGGLAGAYEQYF TGTGCCAGCAGCGGTGGACTAGCGGGCGCCTACGAGCAGTACTTC
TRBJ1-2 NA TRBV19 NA CASSSNGLGYGYTF TGTGCCAGTAGTTCAAACGGACTAGGCTATGGCTACACCTTC
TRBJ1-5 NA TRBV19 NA CASSSRGGYQPQHF TGTGCCAGTAGTTCCCGGGGGGGGTATCAGCCCCAGCATTTT
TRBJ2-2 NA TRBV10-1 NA CASSDQVSNTGELFF TGCGCCAGCAGTGACCAGGTTTCGAACACCGGGGAGCTGTTTTTT
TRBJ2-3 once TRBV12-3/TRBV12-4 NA CASSPTDTQYF TGTGCCAGCAGTCCTACAGATACGCAGTATTTT
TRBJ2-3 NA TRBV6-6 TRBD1 CASEGATGTDTQYF TGTGCCAGCGAGGGGGCTACGGGGACAGATACGCAGTATTTT
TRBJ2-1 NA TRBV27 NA CASSYGYNEQFF TGTGCCAGCAGTTACGGGTACAATGAGCAGTTCTTC
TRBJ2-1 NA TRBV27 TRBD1 CASSLSTGVQQFF TGTGCCAGCAGTTTAAGCACAGGGGTCCAGCAGTTCTTC
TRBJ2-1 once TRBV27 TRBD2 CASSFLASGRPYNEQFF TGTGCCAGCAGTTTTTTGGCTAGCGGGAGACCCTACAATGAGCAGTTCTTC